The 10 T cell receptor beta chains below were found in one sample sequenced in a study of radiation and T cells in renal cell carcinoma. Some clones are missing from TCRdb's copy, which holds only in-frame ones; the method was immunoSEQ multiplex PCR. The sample consists of some 58,000 clones, roughly 79% of them appearing once. The time point was: blood 2 weeks post-SBRT. The treatment was: 15 Gy SBRT to primary tumor, nephrectomy 4 weeks later. This material consisted of blood, taken from a patient whose treatment included radiotherapy and nephrectomy. These receptors were collected from a man in his sixties with renal cell carcinoma.

The gene calls are TRBV28 and TRBJ1-2; 10 bases map to TRBD1. The germline V gene encodes CDR1 MDHEN and CDR2 SYDVKM. The V segment lost 3 bases and the J segment 8 bases; nucleotides outside the gene matches: 6. The CDR3 length is 14 residues. As DNA, the CDR3 is TGTGCCAGCAGTTTCCCGGACAGGGGGGGCGGCTACACCTTC. Amino acids: CASSFPDRGGGYTF.

This clone was seen a few times. The rearrangement joins TRBV6-1 to TRBJ2-7; 7 bases are a match to TRBD1. CDR3 length: 14 amino acids. CDR1 and CDR2 from the germline V gene are MNHNS and SASEGT. J was trimmed by 6 bases and V by 4 bases; bases with no gene match: 9. The CDR3 DNA sequence: TGTGCCAGCAGTGGGTGGGACAGCACCTCCGAGCAGTACGTC. Translation gives CASSGWDSTSEQYV.

The chain links TRBV10-3 to TRBJ2-7; D may be TRBD1 or TRBD2 (5 bases each). The CDR3 runs to 15 residues. V lost 0 bases and J 6 bases, leaving 15 bases between the germline ends. Per the germline V gene, CDR1 is ENHRY and CDR2 is SYGVKD. The chain's CDR3 is CAISESTGTSGEQYF. The CDR3 DNA reads TGTGCCATCAGTGAGTCGACGGGGACCTCCGGCGAGCAGTACTTC.

This sequence joins TRBV7-2 and TRBJ2-3; 8 bases align to TRBD1. V shed 7 bases and J 2 bases; nucleotides not matched to a gene: 14. The germline V gene encodes CDR1 SGHTA and CDR2 FQGNSA. The CDR3 has 17 residues. The CDR3 here is CASNTPRRQGPTDTQYF. In nucleotides, the CDR3 is TGTGCCAGCAACACCCCCCGGAGACAGGGGCCCACAGATACGCAGTATTTT. Looking up the rest from reference TRBV7-2 and TRBJ2-3 gives the full variable domain: GAGVSQSPSNKVTEKGKDVELRCDPISGHTALYWYRQSLGQGLEFLIYFQGNSAPDKSGLPSDRFSAERTGGSVSTLTIQRTQQEDSAVYLCASNTPRRQGPTDTQYFGPGTRLTVL.

The chain has TRBV15 and TRBJ2-5; no clear D gene. CDR1 and CDR2 (germline): LNHNV, YYDKDF (reference sequence). This CDR3 is built from 11 residues. The ends were cut back, 0 bases at V and 7 bases at J, with 3 bases in the middle. CDR3 DNA sequence: TGTGCCACCAGCAGAGACGGGACCCAGTACTTC. Its translation: CATSRDGTQYF.

This clone was picked up a small number of times. The CDR3 region is CASSLRGTGELFF. The CDR3 DNA reads as TGTGCCAGCAGCTTACGAGGCACCGGGGAGCTGTTTTTT. J is TRBJ2-2 and V is TRBV7-9; D unresolved. CDR1 and CDR2 from the germline V gene are SEHNR and FQNEAQ (reference sequence). CDR3 length: 13 residues. With 2 bases removed from V and 4 bases from J, the gap between germline ends came to 5 bases.

This rearrangement joins TRBV6-5 to TRBJ1-5, with D unclear. This CDR3 is built from 14 residues. Germline CDR1 reads MNHEY; CDR2 reads SVGAGI. The V and J ends lost 5 bases and 4 bases respectively, with 12 bases between them. The CDR3 DNA sequence: TGTGCCAGCAGTCATCCTGGCCGTAATCAGCCCCAGCATTTT. Translated, it gives CASSHPGRNQPQHF.

This chain links TRBV30 with TRBJ1-5; D remains ambiguous. The germline V gene has CDR1 GTSNPN and CDR2 SVGIG (reference sequence). The CDR3 sequence is 13 residues long. Trimming shortened V by 2 bases and J by 5 bases, and 10 bases separated the two germline ends. The CDR3 sequence: CAWSRRLYQPQHF. CDR3 bases: TGTGCCTGGAGTCGCAGATTATATCAGCCCCAGCATTTT.

CDR3 coding DNA: TGTGCCTGGAGTTTGCGACTAGCGGGGAACACAGATACGCAGTATTTT. It codes for CAWSLRLAGNTDTQYF. This sequence joins TRBV30 and TRBJ2-3, with 11 bases that match TRBD2. After removal of 2 bases from V and 2 bases from J, the junction contained 6 bases not matched to a gene. This CDR3 has 16 amino acids. The germline V gene has CDR1 GTSNPN and CDR2 SVGIG (reference sequence).

This rearrangement joins TRBV7-9 to TRBJ2-7; 9 bases are shared with TRBD1. J was trimmed by 0 bases and V by 3 bases; bases with no gene match: 3. The CDR3 consists of 15 residues. Germline V gene data show CDR1 as SEHNR and CDR2 as FQNEAQ (reference sequence). The CDR3 DNA is TGTGCCAGCAGCTTGGGGACAGGGTACTCCTACGAGCAGTACTTC. It yields the protein CASSLGTGYSYEQYF. The full variable domain, with the rest looked up from reference TRBV7-9 and TRBJ2-7, is DTGVSQNPRHKITKRGQNVTFRCDPISEHNRLYWYRQTLGQGPEFLTYFQNEAQLEKSRLLSDRFSAERPKGSFSTLEIQRTEQGDSAMYLCASSLGTGYSYEQYFGPGTRLTVT.